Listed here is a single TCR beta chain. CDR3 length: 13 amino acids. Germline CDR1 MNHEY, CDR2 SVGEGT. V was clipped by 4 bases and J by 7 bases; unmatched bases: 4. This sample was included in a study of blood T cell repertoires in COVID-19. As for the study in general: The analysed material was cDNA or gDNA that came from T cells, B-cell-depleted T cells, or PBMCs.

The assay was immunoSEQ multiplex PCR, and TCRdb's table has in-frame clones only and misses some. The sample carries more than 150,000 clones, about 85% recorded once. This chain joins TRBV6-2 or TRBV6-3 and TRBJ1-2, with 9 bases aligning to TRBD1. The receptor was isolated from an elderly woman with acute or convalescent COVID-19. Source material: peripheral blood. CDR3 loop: CASSSQGALGYTF. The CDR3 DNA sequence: TGTGCCAGCAGTTCACAGGGGGCTCTTGGCTACACCTTC.